This T cell receptor beta chain was profiled in a study of cytomegalovirus exposure and HLA in healthy donors. Study findings and constraints: The authors enumerated roughly 180 TCR beta chains as linked to cytomegalovirus.

This CDR3 has 19 amino acids. CDR1 and CDR2 from the germline V gene are PRHDT and FYEKMQ (reference sequence). V lost 5 bases, J lost 2 bases, and 16 bases stayed unmatched. Regarding this clone: Antigen unknown.

While the first cohort had 600 to 850 subjects, the donors belonged to the separate validation cohort of 100 to 150 subjects. TCRdb keeps only in-frame clones here, not all; method: immunoSEQ multiplex PCR. The data show 100,000 to 150,000 clones, approximately 94% seen once. The material sequenced was PBMCs. This rearrangement joins TRBV13 to TRBJ2-3; TRBD2 matches 10 bases. This receptor was taken from a man between 18 and 29 years old in good health and CMV-seronegative. The CDR3 here is CASSKLAGFTNLDTDTQYF. The CDR3 nucleotides are TGTGCCAGCAGCAAACTAGCGGGGTTTACAAACCTCGACACAGATACGCAGTATTTT.